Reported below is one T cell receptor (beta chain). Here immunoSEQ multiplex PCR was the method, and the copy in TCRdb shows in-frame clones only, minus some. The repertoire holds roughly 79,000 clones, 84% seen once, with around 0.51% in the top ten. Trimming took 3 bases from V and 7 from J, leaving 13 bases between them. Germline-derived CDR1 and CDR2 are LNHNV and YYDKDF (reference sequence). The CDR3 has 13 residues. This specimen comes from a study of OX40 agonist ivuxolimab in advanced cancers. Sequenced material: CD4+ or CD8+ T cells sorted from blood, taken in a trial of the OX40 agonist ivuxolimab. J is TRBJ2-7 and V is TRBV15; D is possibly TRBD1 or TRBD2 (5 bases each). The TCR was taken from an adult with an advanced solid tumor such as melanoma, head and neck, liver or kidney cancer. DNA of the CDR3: TGTGCCACCAGCAGGACGGTTGAGGGGGAGCAGTACTTC. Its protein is CATSRTVEGEQYF.